The clone carrying this T cell receptor beta chain has ten or more counts. The antigen is unknown. The data were obtained in a study of T cell repertoires in cytomegalovirus infection. Study-wide background: The public TCR beta signatures pointed to both CMV infection and matching HLA type.

Each CDR3 protein is one row after TCRdb ran MiXCR on the reads. The table shows around 750,000 distinct CDR3 sequences, with less than 35% occurring only once. Looked up from germline, CDR1 is SGHAT and CDR2 is FQNNGV. The CDR3 totals 17 residues. V dropped 5 bases and J dropped 4; count of bases not matched to a gene: 8. Notes on the study in general: There were HLA-C-restricted CMV-specific TCR beta clonotypes dominating the ex vivo response. Frequencies of public TCR beta families were cumulated, and this identified carriers of CMV plus the relevant HLA.

This sequence originates from a human donor in good health (CMV status not recorded). Some clones in this sample may be carry-over from other donors' samples. Sequencing was performed on cultured CD8+ T cells from PBMCs, taken from culture after CMV antigen stimulation. This sequence joins TRBV11-2 and TRBJ2-1; 13 nucleotides match TRBD2. In nucleotides, the CDR3 is TGTGCCAGCAGCCGCCGAGGACTAGCGGGGGCTTACAATGAGCAGTTCTTC. Encoded protein: CASSRRGLAGAYNEQFF.